The clone carrying this T cell receptor (beta chain) was seen a handful of times. Patients at the Seattle site were enrolled during active infection and followed longitudinally. Per the original methods: Using reference gene primer amplification, nucleated cell counts were estimated. Method: immunoSEQ multiplex PCR; TCRdb's copy keeps in-frame clones and lacks some. D and trimming were read from the DNA, whereas the V and J calls and clone size are those reported in that table. In the table there are about 210,000 clones, around 86% of which are singletons. The CDR3 extends over 12 amino acids. The V end was cut by 5 bases, the J end by 6 bases, with 11 bases between. Germline values: CDR1 SEHNR, CDR2 FQNEAQ (reference sequence). The entry originates in a study of blood T cell repertoires in COVID-19. Study context: The origin of the acute and convalescent COVID-19 samples was the United States, Italy and Spain.

The sequencing input was peripheral blood. The source is an older woman with COVID-19, enrolled during active disease. This rearrangement joins TRBV7-9 to TRBJ2-7; the D gene is possibly TRBD2 (7 bases). Written as DNA, the CDR3 is TGTGCCAGCAGCCCTAGGGGGGGCGAGCAGTACTTC. Translation: CASSPRGGEQYF.